Listed below are T cell receptor beta chains from one sample, sequenced in a study of PD-1 blockade in classical Hodgkin lymphoma. Method: immunoSEQ multiplex PCR; TCRdb's copy keeps in-frame clones and lacks some. Here the sample spans roughly 20,000 clones, approximately 88% being singletons. This material consisted of peripheral blood mononuclear cells (PBMCs), taken at baseline. The source of these receptors is a human donor with classical Hodgkin lymphoma. Both conserved end residues are part of each CDR3. Fields, in order: clone size, V gene, D gene, CDR3 length, J gene, CDR3 protein, CDR3 DNA. D genes are given only for firm matches. Not all rows give a size; the values are once, few, many and, for expanded clones, a class.

size: -; V: TRBV6-1; D: TRBD2; length: 12; J: TRBJ2-7; CDR3: CASTGLAWEQYF; DNA: TGTGCCAGCACTGGACTAGCGTGGGAGCAGTACTTC
size: once; V: TRBV29-1; D: -; length: 13; J: TRBJ1-2; CDR3: CSVEDARSYGYTF; DNA: TGCAGCGTTGAAGATGCGCGGTCTTATGGCTACACCTTC
size: -; V: TRBV10-3; D: TRBD1; length: 15; J: TRBJ2-6; CDR3: CAIGQQGAGANVLTF; DNA: TGTGCCATCGGTCAACAGGGGGCTGGGGCCAACGTCCTGACTTTC
size: -; V: TRBV14; D: -; length: 14; J: TRBJ2-3; CDR3: CASSQVTGPDTQYF; DNA: TGTGCCAGCAGCCAAGTGACAGGTCCAGATACGCAGTATTTT
size: -; V: TRBV7-8; D: TRBD1; length: 16; J: TRBJ2-7; CDR3: CASSPDRERISYEQYF; DNA: TGTGCCAGCAGCCCAGACAGGGAGAGAATTTCCTACGAGCAGTACTTC
size: -; V: TRBV28; D: -; length: 15; J: TRBJ1-1; CDR3: CASRPLWRTNTEAFF; DNA: TGTGCCAGCAGACCCCTTTGGAGAACGAACACTGAAGCTTTCTTT
size: -; V: TRBV5-1; D: -; length: 13; J: TRBJ2-1; CDR3: CASIGGPTNEQFF; DNA: TGCGCCAGCATAGGGGGGCCCACCAATGAGCAGTTCTTC
size: -; V: TRBV7-3; D: -; length: 15; J: TRBJ2-7; CDR3: CASSRDITGSYEQYF; DNA: TGTGCCAGCAGCAGAGACATCACAGGATCCTACGAGCAGTACTTC
size: -; V: TRBV6-6; D: TRBD2; length: 15; J: TRBJ2-3; CDR3: CASSSIAGPTDTQYF; DNA: TGTGCCAGCAGTTCCATAGCGGGCCCCACAGATACGCAGTATTTT
size: once; V: TRBV4-2; D: TRBD1; length: 14; J: TRBJ1-3; CDR3: CASSQEGGRNTIYF; DNA: TGTGCCAGCAGCCAAGAAGGGGGCAGAAACACCATATATTTT
size: -; V: TRBV7-3; D: TRBD1; length: 15; J: TRBJ2-3; CDR3: CASSSNRGSTDTQYF; DNA: TGTGCCAGCAGCTCGAACAGGGGAAGCACAGATACGCAGTATTTT
size: once; V: TRBV9; D: TRBD2; length: 15; J: TRBJ2-5; CDR3: CASSVSGGAFETQYF; DNA: TGTGCCAGCAGCGTTAGCGGGGGGGCCTTCGAGACCCAGTACTTC
size: -; V: TRBV27; D: -; length: 15; J: TRBJ2-7; CDR3: CASSLSMGLSYEQYF; DNA: TGTGCCAGCAGTTTATCGATGGGACTCAGCTACGAGCAGTACTTC
size: -; V: TRBV5-1; D: TRBD1; length: 17; J: TRBJ1-6; CDR3: CASRISQGDPYNSPLHF; DNA: TGCGCCAGCAGAATATCTCAGGGGGATCCGTATAATTCACCCCTCCACTTT
size: -; V: TRBV13; D: -; length: 14; J: TRBJ2-3; CDR3: CATAEGKGADTQYF; DNA: TGTGCCACCGCGGAGGGGAAAGGAGCAGATACGCAGTATTTT
size: -; V: TRBV5-4; D: -; length: 15; J: TRBJ2-1; CDR3: CASSASVNGNNEQFF; DNA: TGTGCCAGCAGCGCTAGCGTGAACGGGAACAATGAGCAGTTCTTC
size: few; V: TRBV12-5; D: TRBD1; length: 14; J: TRBJ1-4; CDR3: CASGRQGAGEKLFF; DNA: TGTGCTAGTGGTAGACAGGGGGCCGGGGAAAAACTGTTTTTT
size: few; V: TRBV27; D: -; length: 16; J: TRBJ1-4; CDR3: CASSLGEGRRSEKLFF; DNA: TGTGCCAGCAGTTTGGGGGAGGGACGTCGTAGTGAAAAACTGTTTTTT
size: -; V: TRBV6-5; D: TRBD2; length: 15; J: TRBJ2-1; CDR3: CASSYGLAVYNEQFF; DNA: TGTGCCAGCAGTTACGGACTAGCGGTCTACAATGAGCAGTTCTTC
size: few; V: TRBV5-6; D: -; length: 16; J: TRBJ2-5; CDR3: CASSEARGVIGETQYF; DNA: TGTGCCAGCAGCGAGGCAAGAGGCGTCATTGGAGAGACCCAGTACTTC
size: -; V: TRBV19; D: -; length: 14; J: TRBJ1-1; CDR3: CASISQNLNTEAFF; DNA: TGTGCCAGTATAAGCCAAAATTTGAACACTGAAGCTTTCTTT
size: -; V: TRBV28; D: -; length: 13; J: TRBJ1-2; CDR3: CASSPRLIYGYTF; DNA: TGTGCCAGCAGTCCCCGGCTAATCTATGGCTACACCTTC
size: -; V: TRBV6-6; D: -; length: 12; J: TRBJ1-1; CDR3: CASSYQADEAFF; DNA: TGTGCCAGCAGTTATCAGGCAGACGAAGCTTTCTTT
size: -; V: TRBV29-1; D: -; length: 10; J: TRBJ2-3; CDR3: CSVPGDTQYF; DNA: TGCAGCGTTCCGGGCGATACGCAGTATTTT
size: -; V: TRBV12-5; D: -; length: 13; J: TRBJ2-7; CDR3: CASGRGSTWEQYF; DNA: TGTGCTAGTGGGAGAGGGAGTACGTGGGAGCAGTACTTC
size: -; V: TRBV11-2; D: -; length: 16; J: TRBJ1-1; CDR3: CASSFSLGLGDTEAFF; DNA: TGTGCCAGCAGCTTTTCGTTGGGGCTAGGGGACACTGAAGCTTTCTTT
size: -; V: TRBV7-3; D: -; length: 14; J: TRBJ2-5; CDR3: CASSLGAGSETQYF; DNA: TGTGCCAGCAGCTTAGGGGCAGGGTCAGAGACCCAGTACTTC
size: -; V: TRBV28; D: -; length: 13; J: TRBJ2-5; CDR3: CASSFRARETQYF; DNA: TGTGCCAGCAGTTTTCGGGCGCGTGAGACCCAGTACTTC
size: -; V: TRBV7-9; D: TRBD1; length: 14; J: TRBJ2-7; CDR3: CASSLSGQNYEQYF; DNA: TGTGCCAGCAGCTTATCGGGACAGAACTACGAGCAGTACTTC
size: -; V: TRBV15; D: -; length: 18; J: TRBJ2-3; CDR3: CATSRDRTRGASVDTQYF; DNA: TGTGCCACCAGCAGAGATCGCACTCGGGGGGCTTCGGTAGATACGCAGTATTTT
size: -; V: TRBV9; D: -; length: 14; J: TRBJ1-4; CDR3: CASSLGSLNEKLFF; DNA: TGTGCCAGCAGTTTGGGGTCGCTTAATGAAAAGCTGTTTTTT